These 15 T cell receptor beta chains came from one sample sequenced in a study of OX40 agonist ivuxolimab in advanced cancers. Produced via immunoSEQ multiplex PCR; TCRdb's table is partial and in-frame only. The sample yields around 63,000 clones, about nine tenths seen once. The sample here was CD4+ or CD8+ T cells sorted from blood, taken in a trial of the OX40 agonist ivuxolimab. Receptor source: an adult with an advanced solid tumor such as melanoma, head and neck, liver or kidney cancer.

V usage is TRBV27 and J usage is TRBJ2-5; D is unclear. CDR1 is MNHEY, CDR2 SMNVEV, per germline (reference sequence). V was clipped by 6 bases and J by 0 bases, with 8 bases between them. The CDR3 runs 13 residues. This CDR3 is CASRTINQETQYF. CDR3 bases: TGTGCCAGCAGGACCATTAACCAAGAGACCCAGTACTTC.

The table lists this clone with a count of one. The rearrangement links TRBV15 to TRBJ2-5; D perhaps matches TRBD1 (5 bases). Germline V lookup: CDR1 LNHNV, CDR2 YYDKDF (reference sequence). V lost 6 bases and J lost 1, with 9 bases in between. There are 13 residues in the CDR3. The CDR3 loop reads CATRGQGQETQYF. The CDR3, as DNA: TGTGCCACCAGGGGTCAGGGCCAAGAGACCCAGTACTTC.

J is TRBJ2-7 and V is TRBV5-5; TRBD1 matches 9 bases. V lost 4 bases and J lost 5; bases outside the gene matches: 10. The CDR3 has 15 amino acids. Germline V gene data show CDR1 as SGHKS and CDR2 as YYEKEE (reference sequence). CDR3 DNA: TGTGCCAGCAGCATGGGACAGGGATACAGCGACGAGCAGTACTTC. Protein product: CASSMGQGYSDEQYF.

The rearrangement links TRBV28 to TRBJ2-5; D not certain. Germline assignment: CDR1 MDHEN and CDR2 SYDVKM. Deletions cut 5 bases from V and 4 bases from J, with 5 bases between. The CDR3 is 11 residues long. The CDR3 region has the DNA TGTGCCAGCAGTATTGGAGAGACCCAGTACTTC. It codes for CASSIGETQYF. Full variable domain (outside the CDR3, taken from reference TRBV28 and TRBJ2-5): DVKVTQSSRYLVKRTGEKVFLECVQDMDHENMFWYRQDPGLGLRLIYFSYDVKMKEKGDIPEGYSVSREKKERFSLILESASTNQTSMYLCASSIGETQYFGPGTRLLVL.

J is TRBJ1-4 and V is TRBV7-9; 7 nucleotides align to TRBD1. Germline V lookup: CDR1 SEHNR, CDR2 FQNEAQ (reference sequence). Trimming at V came to 7 bases and at J to 8 bases, leaving 7 bases not matched to a gene. The CDR3 sequence is 13 residues long. The DNA for the CDR3 is TGTGCCAGCACCGACAGGGTCGGGGAAAAACTGTTTTTT. Amino acids: CASTDRVGEKLFF.

The chain is built from TRBV28 and TRBJ1-1; the D gene is possibly TRBD1 (5 bases). The ends were cut back, 3 bases at V and 4 bases at J, with 6 bases in the middle. Germline V lookup: CDR1 MDHEN, CDR2 SYDVKM. The CDR3 has 12 amino acids. CDR3: CASSFGTTEAFF. As DNA, the CDR3 is TGTGCCAGCAGTTTTGGGACCACTGAAGCTTTCTTT. Full variable domain (missing parts from reference TRBV28 and TRBJ1-1): DVKVTQSSRYLVKRTGEKVFLECVQDMDHENMFWYRQDPGLGLRLIYFSYDVKMKEKGDIPEGYSVSREKKERFSLILESASTNQTSMYLCASSFGTTEAFFGQGTRLTVV.

This chain joins TRBV28 and TRBJ2-2; D may be TRBD1 or TRBD2 (6 bases each). Germline CDR1 is MDHEN and CDR2 is SYDVKM. CDR3 size: 15 residues. V lost 3 bases to trimming and J lost 1 base, with 9 bases between them. The CDR3 region has the DNA TGTGCCAGCAGTTTTCGGGGGCAGAACACCGGGGAGCTGTTTTTT. As protein: CASSFRGQNTGELFF.

Remarks on this clone: The sample has other DNA sequences that encode this CDR3 too. CDR3 sequence reads: CASEQASSGNTIYF. As DNA, the CDR3 is TGTGCCAGCGAACAGGCGTCCTCTGGAAACACCATATATTTT. V and J are TRBV2 and TRBJ1-3, with D maybe TRBD1 (5 bases). The CDR3 has 14 amino acids. V gave up 8 bases and J gave up 0 bases, with 11 bases separating them. The germline CDR1 and CDR2 sequences are SNHLY and FYNNEI.

V gene TRBV5-5 combines with J gene TRBJ1-1; TRBD1 agrees at 8 bases. The CDR3 consists of 15 residues. The V gene end was trimmed by 0 bases and the J gene end by 4 bases; junction bases not matched to a gene: 5. In germline, CDR1 is SGHKS, CDR2 YYEKEE (reference sequence). CDR3 protein: CASSLDRGSGTEAFF. Here the CDR3 DNA reads TGTGCCAGCAGCTTGGACAGGGGGTCGGGCACTGAAGCTTTCTTT.

The chain carries TRBV27 and TRBJ2-7, with TRBD2 as a possible D gene (6 bases). With 4 bases removed from V and 2 bases from J, the gap between germline ends came to 12 bases. Per the germline V gene, CDR1 is MNHEY and CDR2 is SMNVEV (reference sequence). The CDR3 is 14 amino acids. CDR3 amino acids: CASSYGEVAYEQYF. The DNA of the CDR3 is TGTGCCAGCAGTTACGGGGAGGTGGCCTACGAGCAGTACTTC.

This chain uses TRBV19 with TRBJ1-1; D might be TRBD1 (5 bases). The CDR3 consists of 12 residues. CDR1 is LNHDA and CDR2 is SQIVND in the germline V gene (reference sequence). V gave up 8 bases and J gave up 3 bases, with 10 bases separating them. The CDR3 DNA sequence: TGTGCCAGTGGTGGGGGGGACACTGAAGCTTTCTTT. Translated: CASGGGDTEAFF.

The J gene is TRBJ2-5, the V gene TRBV28; 8 bases agree with TRBD2. Unmatched junction bases numbered 9, after V lost 3 bases and J lost 3 bases. The V gene's germline CDR1 is MDHEN and CDR2 SYDVKM. The length of the CDR3 is 16 residues. Written as DNA, the CDR3 is TGTGCCAGCAGTTTCCCCGCGACGGGGGGGGAAGAGACCCAGTACTTC. Translation gives CASSFPATGGEETQYF.

This clone appeared a single time. A read error is likely here: a far larger clone is one base away. Other DNA sequences in the same sample also yield this CDR3. V gene TRBV4-1 combines with J gene TRBJ1-5; D unclear. The CDR3 loop spans 12 amino acids. Germline V gene sequence: CDR1 MGHRA, CDR2 YSYEKL. V was trimmed by 0 bases and J by 3 bases, leaving 0 bases between them. The CDR3 DNA is TGCGCCAGCAGCCAAGACAATCAGCCCCAGCATTTT. It encodes CASSQDNQPQHF.

This chain joins TRBV2 and TRBJ2-2; no definite D call. Germline lookup yields CDR1 SNHLY and CDR2 FYNNEI. The CDR3 contains 11 residues. The V end lost 7 bases, the J end lost 5 bases, and 5 bases lay between the germline ends. The CDR3 bases are TGTGCCAGCACTGGGACCGGGGAGCTGTTTTTT. Protein: CASTGTGELFF.

Only one count was recorded for this clone. V and J are TRBV27 and TRBJ2-1; 8 bases map to TRBD2. The CDR3 consists of 15 residues. V gave up 5 bases and J gave up 0 bases; unmatched junction bases: 3. Germline CDR1 is MNHEY and CDR2 is SMNVEV (reference sequence). As DNA, the CDR3 is TGTGCCAGCAGTCGAAGCGGGAGCTCCTACAATGAGCAGTTCTTC. Encoded protein: CASSRSGSSYNEQFF.